The present T cell receptor (beta chain) was sequenced within a study of blood T cell repertoires in COVID-19. As for the study in general: Acute-phase and convalescent COVID-19 samples originated in the United States, Italy and Spain.

Donors were grouped by their self-reported clinical history. The germline CDR1 and CDR2 sequences are MNHEY and SVGAGI. The CDR3 contains 14 residues. Trimming stripped 7 bases from V and 0 bases from J, with 12 bases between. Libraries were prepared by immunoSEQ multiplex PCR; TCRdb keeps only in-frame clonotypes and omits some of them. This table has approximately 150,000 clones, about 84% appearing once. The source is a woman aged 40 to 50 with acute COVID-19. The specimen was PBMCs or T cells enriched from blood (not recorded which). This rearrangement joins TRBV6-5 to TRBJ1-1, with D possibly matching TRBD1 (5 bases). The CDR3 DNA sequence: TGTGCCAGCATTAGACAGAACATGAACACTGAAGCTTTCTTT. This gives the protein CASIRQNMNTEAFF.